Presented here are 27 T cell receptor beta chains from one specimen sequenced in a study of OX40 agonist ivuxolimab in advanced cancers. Repertoires were generated with immunoSEQ multiplex PCR, while TCRdb's copy carries only in-frame clones and drops some. Among approximately 30,000 clones listed, 90% were seen once. Sequencing was performed on CD4+ or CD8+ T cells sorted from blood, taken in a trial of the OX40 agonist ivuxolimab. The source of these receptors is an adult with an advanced solid tumor such as melanoma, head and neck, liver or kidney cancer.

The rearrangement joins TRBV5-1 to TRBJ2-7; D unclear. CDR1 is SGHRS, CDR2 YFSETQ, per germline. V was clipped by 1 base and J by 0 bases, with 20 bases between them. This CDR3 has 18 amino acids. The DNA for the CDR3 is TGCGCCAGCAGCTTGCTGTCCCCACAGATGCTCAGCTCCTACGAGCAGTACTTC. The encoded protein is CASSLLSPQMLSSYEQYF.

The chain combines TRBV27 with TRBJ1-2; no definite D call. V was pared by 6 bases and J by 11 bases, with 25 bases between. The CDR3 has 15 amino acids. Germline V CDR1 and CDR2: MNHEY, SMNVEV (reference sequence). This CDR3 is CASSGYSDGPRVYTF. For the CDR3, the DNA is TGTGCCAGCAGCGGGTACAGCGACGGGCCTCGGGTGTACACCTTC.

This chain uses TRBV27 with TRBJ1-4, with D possibly being TRBD1 (5 bases). The V gene's germline CDR1 is MNHEY and CDR2 SMNVEV (reference sequence). V lost 2 bases to trimming and J lost 7 bases, with 8 bases between them. The CDR3 covers 13 residues. DNA for the CDR3: TGTGCCAGCAGTTTACGAGGGACTGAAAAACTGTTTTTT. Translating gives CASSLRGTEKLFF. Full variable domain (missing parts from reference TRBV27 and TRBJ1-4): EAQVTQNPRYLITVTGKKLTVTCSQNMNHEYMSWYRQDPGLGLRQIYYSMNVEVTDKGDVPEGYKVSRKEKRNFPLILESPSPNQTSLYFCASSLRGTEKLFFGSGTQLSVL.

This chain uses TRBV7-9 with TRBJ2-7, with D perhaps matching TRBD1 or TRBD2 (5 bases each). The CDR3 covers 14 residues. Trimming pared 7 bases from V and 0 bases from J, leaving 13 bases between. The germline gives CDR1 SEHNR, CDR2 FQNEAQ (reference sequence). CDR3 sequence: CASNPPGSSYEQYF. The CDR3 nucleotides read TGTGCCAGCAACCCCCCAGGGAGCTCCTACGAGCAGTACTTC.

The chain is built from TRBV7-9 and TRBJ2-2; D gene ambiguous. CDR3 length: 12 residues. The V gene's germline CDR1 is SEHNR and CDR2 FQNEAQ (reference sequence). V was clipped by 3 bases and J by 5 bases, with 4 bases between them. The CDR3 coding sequence is TGTGCCAGCAGCTTTGGGACCGGGGAGCTGTTTTTT. This encodes CASSFGTGELFF.

V gene TRBV19 combines with J gene TRBJ2-6; D gene unclear. This CDR3 spans 16 amino acids. V was cut by 10 bases and J by 1 base, with 17 bases left in between. Germline V lookup: CDR1 LNHDA, CDR2 SQIVND (reference sequence). This chain's CDR3 is CATLSQVGSGANVLTF. The CDR3, as DNA: TGTGCCACCCTTAGTCAGGTTGGATCTGGGGCCAACGTCCTGACTTTC.

The CDR3 is CASSQPLAGGPETQYF. CDR3 sequence (DNA): TGCGCCAGCAGCCAGCCGCTAGCGGGAGGGCCGGAGACCCAGTACTTC. This sequence joins TRBV4-1 and TRBJ2-5; 12 bases fit TRBD2. Germline trimming cut 3 bases from V and 5 bases from J; bases unmatched to any gene: 7. The CDR3 has 16 amino acids. Germline values: CDR1 MGHRA, CDR2 YSYEKL.

CDR3 residues: CASSLVVSGELFF. CDR3 DNA: TGTGCCAGCAGCTTAGTGGTCTCCGGGGAGCTGTTTTTT. This chain joins TRBV13 and TRBJ2-2; D unclear. The CDR3 runs to 13 residues. Trimming took off 1 base at V and 6 bases at J, with 6 bases between the two ends. Germline CDR1 PRHDT, CDR2 FYEKMQ (reference sequence).

The chain has TRBV19 and TRBJ2-1, with 7 bases matching TRBD1. Trimming cost V 8 bases and J 8 bases; bases outside gene matches: 12. The CDR3 extends over 14 amino acids. The germline gives CDR1 LNHDA, CDR2 SQIVND (reference sequence). The CDR3 loop is CASRGQQERDEQFF. CDR3 DNA: TGTGCCAGTCGGGGACAGCAGGAGAGGGATGAGCAGTTCTTC.

The rearrangement joins TRBV19 to TRBJ2-7; 10 bases line up with TRBD1. This CDR3 comprises 15 residues. CDR1 is LNHDA, CDR2 SQIVND, per germline (reference sequence). The J segment lost 3 bases and the V segment lost 1 base, leaving 3 bases of the junction unmatched. CDR3 coding DNA: TGTGCCAGTAGTATAGCGGGACAGGGGAACTACGAGCAGTACTTC. It is translated as CASSIAGQGNYEQYF.

The gene calls are TRBV5-4 and TRBJ2-3; D possibly matches TRBD1 or TRBD2 (5 bases each). The CDR3 has 14 amino acids. V was pared by 4 bases and J by 8 bases, with 17 bases between. Germline CDR1 reads SGHNT; CDR2 reads YYREEE (reference sequence). CDR3 nucleotides: TGTGCCAGCAGCCCCAATCGCAGGGAGCTTACGCAGTATTTT. This sequence encodes CASSPNRRELTQYF.

This clone showed up just once. The V call is TRBV4-3, the J call TRBJ2-1, with TRBD2 identical over 8 bases. The CDR3 consists of 16 residues. Trimming removed 4 bases from V and 7 bases from J; junction bases left unmatched: 12. From germline, CDR1 is LGHNA and CDR2 YSLEER. The DNA of the CDR3 is TGCGCCAGCAGCCTAACTAGCGGATGGTCGAAAAATGAGCAGTTCTTC. Translating it yields CASSLTSGWSKNEQFF.

The gene calls are TRBV28 and TRBJ1-2, with 9 positions matching TRBD1. The CDR3 extends over 16 amino acids. The V and J ends lost 3 bases and 4 bases, in that order; junction bases with no gene match: 9. CDR1 is MDHEN, CDR2 SYDVKM, per germline. The CDR3, as DNA: TGTGCCAGCAGTTTTTCCGGGACAGGGCGGATCTATGGCTACACCTTC. Translating it yields CASSFSGTGRIYGYTF.

This sequence joins TRBV27 and TRBJ2-7; possibly TRBD1 for D (5 bases). Germline V gives CDR1 MNHEY, CDR2 SMNVEV (reference sequence). This CDR3 spans 17 amino acids. The V and J ends lost 6 bases and 0 bases respectively, with 21 bases between them. The CDR3 nucleotides read TGTGCCAGCAGCACCTTCGAAACCAGGGTGGGCTCCTACGAGCAGTACTTC. Translated: CASSTFETRVGSYEQYF.

This chain joins TRBV15 and TRBJ2-7; 9 bases are a match to TRBD1. The trim removed 5 bases at V and 3 bases at J, leaving 11 bases unmatched. CDR1 is LNHNV, CDR2 YYDKDF, per germline (reference sequence). This CDR3 contains 16 residues. The CDR3 is CATSPIGGQGGYEQYF. The CDR3 DNA follows: TGTGCCACCAGCCCCATCGGGGGACAGGGAGGCTACGAGCAGTACTTC.

The genes are TRBV29-1 and TRBJ2-7; 8 bases line up with TRBD2. Germline CDR1 SQVTM, CDR2 ANQGSEA. The CDR3 covers 12 residues. The V segment lost 2 bases and the J segment 4 bases; nucleotides outside the gene matches: 1. The CDR3 DNA follows: TGCAGCGTTGAAAGCGGGGGATACGAGCAGTACTTC. Its protein is CSVESGGYEQYF.

The rearrangement joins TRBV7-9 to TRBJ1-5, with D perhaps matching TRBD1 (6 bases). This CDR3 comprises 15 residues. The germline gives CDR1 SEHNR, CDR2 FQNEAQ (reference sequence). V was pared by 0 bases and J by 6 bases, with 12 bases between. The CDR3 loop is CASSLAGGLRQPQHF. DNA of the CDR3: TGTGCCAGCAGCTTAGCTGGGGGCCTACGTCAGCCCCAGCATTTT.

This clone was found a few times. The CDR3 loop reads CASRHGTLNTGELFF. Here the CDR3 DNA reads TGTGCCAGCAGACACGGGACTCTGAACACCGGGGAGCTGTTTTTT. The chain employs TRBV28 and TRBJ2-2; D perhaps matches TRBD2 (6 bases). Trimming stripped 6 bases from V and 1 base from J, with 12 bases between. Germline loops: CDR1 MDHEN, CDR2 SYDVKM. This CDR3 spans 15 amino acids.

The CDR3 protein is CASSSGGPHEQYF. The CDR3 nucleotides read TGTGCCAGCAGCTCGGGAGGGCCCCACGAGCAGTACTTC. This chain uses TRBV5-4 with TRBJ2-7; 8 nucleotides line up with TRBD2. Trimming cost V 3 bases and J 5 bases; bases outside gene matches: 4. The CDR3 has 13 amino acids. Germline assignment: CDR1 SGHNT and CDR2 YYREEE (reference sequence).

This clone was seen just once. This sequence joins TRBV29-1 and TRBJ2-5; D remains ambiguous. The CDR3 consists of 14 residues. The germline V and J ends were trimmed by 4 bases and 2 bases, with 14 bases remaining between them. Germline CDR1 reads SQVTM; CDR2 reads ANQGSEA. The CDR3 region is CSVVILTIQETQYF. Written as DNA, the CDR3 is TGCAGCGTTGTAATACTCACGATTCAAGAGACCCAGTACTTC.

The genes are TRBV19 and TRBJ1-5; 7 bases map to TRBD1. The CDR3 length is 22 residues. Losses at the gene ends were 3 bases for V and 1 base for J; bases not matched to a gene: 24. CDR1 is LNHDA and CDR2 is SQIVND in the germline V gene (reference sequence). For the CDR3, the DNA is TGTGCCAGTAGTATTGGTCCGGGAGGTGTCTGGACAGGAGATTTGAGCAATCAGCCCCAGCATTTT. Protein sequence: CASSIGPGGVWTGDLSNQPQHF.

The rearrangement uses TRBV14 and TRBJ2-7; TRBD1 matches at 10 bases. This CDR3 has 15 residues. The ends lost 4 bases at V and 5 bases at J; junction bases unmatched: 8. In germline, CDR1 is SGHDN, CDR2 FVKESK. CDR3 DNA sequence: TGTGCCAGCAGCCCAGACAGGGGGCGAAGTCACGAGCAGTACTTC. It is translated as CASSPDRGRSHEQYF. The full variable domain, completed using reference TRBV14 and TRBJ2-7, is EAGVTQFPSHSVIEKGQTVTLRCDPISGHDNLYWYRRVMGKEIKFLLHFVKESKQDESGMPNNRFLAERTGGTYSTLKVQPAELEDSGVYFCASSPDRGRSHEQYFGPGTRLTVT.

In its sample, this clone was seen once. As DNA, the CDR3 is TGTGCCAGCAGAATTGGGGGCCCGGTCACTGAAGCTTTCTTT. Protein: CASRIGGPVTEAFF. V is TRBV6-5 and J is TRBJ1-1, with D maybe TRBD1 (6 bases). The CDR3 runs 14 residues. Germline V CDR1 and CDR2: MNHEY, SVGAGI. V lost 6 bases and J 4 bases, leaving 15 bases between the germline ends.

This chain connects TRBV2 to TRBJ1-3; D unclear. The V gene's germline CDR1 is SNHLY and CDR2 FYNNEI. This CDR3 has 14 amino acids. V shed 3 bases and J shed 0 bases, with 6 bases lying between them. CDR3 DNA: TGTGCCAGCAGTGATACCGCCTCTGGAAACACCATATATTTT. Its translation is CASSDTASGNTIYF.

CDR3 sequence: CASSYQGYQNEKLFF. CDR3 bases: TGTGCCAGCAGTTACCAGGGGTATCAAAATGAAAAACTGTTTTTT. The V gene is TRBV6-5, the J gene TRBJ1-4; possibly TRBD1 for D (6 bases). This CDR3 region has 15 residues. Germline V gene data show CDR1 as MNHEY and CDR2 as SVGAGI. V shed 2 bases and J shed 5 bases, with 12 bases lying between them.

The rearrangement uses TRBV27 and TRBJ2-7; maybe TRBD2 (7 bases). V shed 4 bases and J shed 6 bases, with 10 bases lying between them. CDR1 is MNHEY and CDR2 is SMNVEV in the germline V gene (reference sequence). This CDR3 comprises 12 residues. CDR3 loop: CASSSGGLEQYF. As DNA, the CDR3 is TGTGCCAGCAGTTCGGGGGGCCTCGAGCAGTACTTC.

The CDR3 region has the DNA TGCGCCACCGAGAACGGGGCGCGCACTGAAGCTTTCTTT. Amino acids: CATENGARTEAFF. This chain joins TRBV10-2 and TRBJ1-1; D is possibly TRBD1 (5 bases). The V end was cut by 10 bases, the J end by 4 bases, with 16 bases between. The CDR3 has 13 residues. The germline V gene encodes CDR1 WSHSY and CDR2 SAAADI.